What follows is one T cell receptor (beta chain) and its context. Its specificity is not known. These data belong to a study of T-cell memory formation after mild COVID-19. Regarding the study as a whole: Cross-reactive memory appears to have joined, as suggested by some responding clones showing up in pre-infection memory. Day 15 to 85 contracting clones showed balanced CD4/CD8; day 15 to 37 expanders favored CD4+.

TCRdb called the 5' RACE reads again in MiXCR, with one record for every CDR3 protein. The sample holds over 70,000 distinct CDR3 sequences, roughly 16% seen once. V gave up 7 bases and J gave up 2 bases, with 11 bases separating them. The CDR3 length is 13 residues. The chain has TRBV12-3 or TRBV12-4 and TRBJ1-2, with D possibly matching TRBD1 (6 bases). This clonotype was obtained from a man aged 18 to 30 who had mild COVID-19 (a few samples of this study predate the infection). Cell type and time point are not known. The specimen was PBMCs or a T cell subset sorted from them (not recorded which). CDR3 coding DNA: TGTGCCAGCACCGAGGGGGGGAACTATGGCTACACCTTC. It translates to CASTEGGNYGYTF.